This T cell receptor beta chain was found in a study of blood T cell repertoires in COVID-19. Study overall: T cells, B-cell-depleted T cells, or PBMCs provided the cDNA or gDNA that served as material.

Between the trimmed V and J ends, which lost 5 bases and 4 bases, there was a span of 10 bases. Looked up from germline, CDR1 is KGHDR and CDR2 is SFDVKD. CDR3 length equals 14 residues. Generated by immunoSEQ multiplex PCR, the TCRdb table keeps only in-frame clones and is missing some. The sample records about 120,000 clones, 87% being singletons. This clone was seen only once. The chain combines TRBV24-1 with TRBJ2-2; possible D gene TRBD2, 5 bases. The specimen was peripheral blood. The sequence was obtained from a woman in her sixties or seventies with acute or convalescent COVID-19. The CDR3 is CATSVSSFTGELFF. CDR3 nucleotide sequence: TGTGCCACCAGTGTGTCTAGCTTCACCGGGGAGCTGTTTTTT.